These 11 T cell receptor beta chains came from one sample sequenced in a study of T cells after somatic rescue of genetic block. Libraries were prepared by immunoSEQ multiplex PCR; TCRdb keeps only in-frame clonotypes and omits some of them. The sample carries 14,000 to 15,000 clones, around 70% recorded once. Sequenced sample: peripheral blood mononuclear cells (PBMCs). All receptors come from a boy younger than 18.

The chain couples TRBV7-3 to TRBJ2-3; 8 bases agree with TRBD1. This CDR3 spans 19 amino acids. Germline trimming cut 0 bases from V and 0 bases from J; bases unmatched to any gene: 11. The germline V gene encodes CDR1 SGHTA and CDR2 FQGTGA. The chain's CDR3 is CASSLTGQGLAFSTDTQYF. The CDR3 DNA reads TGTGCCAGCAGCTTAACCGGACAGGGCTTAGCGTTTAGCACAGATACGCAGTATTTT.

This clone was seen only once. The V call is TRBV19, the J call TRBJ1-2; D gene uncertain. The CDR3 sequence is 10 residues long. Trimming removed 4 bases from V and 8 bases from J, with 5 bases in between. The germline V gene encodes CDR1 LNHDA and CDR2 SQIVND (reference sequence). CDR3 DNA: TGTGCCAGTAGTAGAGACGGCTACACCTTC. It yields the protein CASSRDGYTF.

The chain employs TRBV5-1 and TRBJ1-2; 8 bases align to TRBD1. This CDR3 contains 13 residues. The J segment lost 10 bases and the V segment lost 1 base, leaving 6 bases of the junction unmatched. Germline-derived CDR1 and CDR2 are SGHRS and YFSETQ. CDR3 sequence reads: CASSLWQGAAYTF. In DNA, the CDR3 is TGCGCCAGCAGCTTGTGGCAGGGGGCTGCCTACACCTTC. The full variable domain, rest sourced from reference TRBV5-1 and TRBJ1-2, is KAGVTQTPRYLIKTRGQQVTLSCSPISGHRSVSWYQQTPGQGLQFLFEYFSETQRNKGNFPGRFSGRQFSNSRSEMNVSTLELGDSALYLCASSLWQGAAYTFGSGTRLTVV.

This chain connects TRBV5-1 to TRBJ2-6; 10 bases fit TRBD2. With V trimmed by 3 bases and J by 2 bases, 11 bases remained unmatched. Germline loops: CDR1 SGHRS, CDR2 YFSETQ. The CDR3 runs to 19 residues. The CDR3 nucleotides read TGCGCCAGCAGCTCGATCTGGACTAGCGGAGCTACTGGGGCCAACGTCCTGACTTTC. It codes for CASSSIWTSGATGANVLTF.

Written as DNA, the CDR3 is TGTGCCAGCAGCTCCGGACTAGCGGGAGCTCCAGATACGCAGTATTTT. The encoded protein is CASSSGLAGAPDTQYF. V is TRBV7-9 and J is TRBJ2-3; the match to TRBD2 covers 13 bases. V was clipped by 4 bases and J by 4 bases; unmatched bases: 5. The germline gives CDR1 SEHNR, CDR2 FQNEAQ (reference sequence). The CDR3 length is 16 residues.

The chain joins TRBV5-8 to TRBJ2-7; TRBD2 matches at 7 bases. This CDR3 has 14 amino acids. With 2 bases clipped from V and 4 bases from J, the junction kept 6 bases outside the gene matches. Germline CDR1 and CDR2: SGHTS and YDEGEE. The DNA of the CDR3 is TGTGCCAGCAGCTTAATCCCGGGGGGTTACGAGCAGTACTTC. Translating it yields CASSLIPGGYEQYF. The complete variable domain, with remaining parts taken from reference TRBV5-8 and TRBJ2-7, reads EAGVTQSPTHLIKTRGQQATLRCSPISGHTSVYWYQQALGLGLQFLLWYDEGEERNRGNFPPRFSGRQFPNYSSELNVNALELEDSALYLCASSLIPGGYEQYFGPGTRLTVT.

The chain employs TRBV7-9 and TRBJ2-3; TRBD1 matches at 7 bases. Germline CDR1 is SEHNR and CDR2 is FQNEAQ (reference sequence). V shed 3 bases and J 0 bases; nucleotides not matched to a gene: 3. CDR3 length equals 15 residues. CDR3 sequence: CASSLRGLSTDTQYF. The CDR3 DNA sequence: TGTGCCAGCAGCTTGAGGGGGCTTAGCACAGATACGCAGTATTTT.

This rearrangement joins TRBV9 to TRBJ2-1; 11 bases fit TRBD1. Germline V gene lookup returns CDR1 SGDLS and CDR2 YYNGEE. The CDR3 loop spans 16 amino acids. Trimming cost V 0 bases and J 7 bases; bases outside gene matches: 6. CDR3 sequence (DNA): TGTGCCAGCAGCGTAGCGATGGGACAGGGGGGGAATGAGCAGTTCTTC. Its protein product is CASSVAMGQGGNEQFF.

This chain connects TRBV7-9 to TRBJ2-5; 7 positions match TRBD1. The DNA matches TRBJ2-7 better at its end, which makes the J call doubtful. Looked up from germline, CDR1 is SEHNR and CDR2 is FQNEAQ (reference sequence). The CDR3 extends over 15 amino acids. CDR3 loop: CASSPGQVLSYEQYF. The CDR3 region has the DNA TGTGCCAGCAGCCCCGGACAGGTACTCTCCTACGAGCAGTACTTC.

CDR3 amino acids: CASSLVSGSDTEAFF. The DNA for the CDR3 is TGCGCCAGCAGCTTGGTTTCAGGGTCTGACACTGAAGCTTTCTTT. This rearrangement joins TRBV5-1 to TRBJ1-1, with a possible D match to TRBD1 (5 bases). CDR3 length equals 15 residues. The germline gives CDR1 SGHRS, CDR2 YFSETQ. With 0 bases removed from V and 3 bases from J, the gap between germline ends came to 12 bases.

CDR3 bases: TGTGCCAGCATCCACTCGGGGAGGGGGATTAATGAAAAACTGTTTTTT. Protein product: CASIHSGRGINEKLFF. The V call is TRBV7-9, the J call TRBJ1-4, with a possible D match to TRBD1 (6 bases). CDR3 length: 16 residues. V shed 7 bases and J shed 4 bases, with 19 bases lying between them. The germline V gene has CDR1 SEHNR and CDR2 FQNEAQ (reference sequence).